This TCR beta chain was identified in a study of shared clonotypes between healthy human individuals. Study in general: The donor pool was made up of two women and three men aged 18 to 49.

Clones were sequenced by immunoSEQ multiplex PCR, and TCRdb holds only the in-frame ones, with some missing. The table has approximately 320,000 clones, roughly 70% seen once. The CDR3 runs to 15 residues. V was clipped by 4 bases and J by 2 bases, with 15 bases between them. Germline-derived CDR1 and CDR2 are MGHRA and YSYEKL. Sequenced: memory CD4+ T cells sorted from blood. Documented subset: CD45RA-negative fraction. This sequence joins TRBV4-1 and TRBJ2-7; D is ambiguous. The sequence was collected from a man younger than 45 in good health. The CDR3 DNA is TGCGCCAGCAGCCCTGTACTTGCAAAACCCTACGAGCAGTACTTC. Protein: CASSPVLAKPYEQYF.